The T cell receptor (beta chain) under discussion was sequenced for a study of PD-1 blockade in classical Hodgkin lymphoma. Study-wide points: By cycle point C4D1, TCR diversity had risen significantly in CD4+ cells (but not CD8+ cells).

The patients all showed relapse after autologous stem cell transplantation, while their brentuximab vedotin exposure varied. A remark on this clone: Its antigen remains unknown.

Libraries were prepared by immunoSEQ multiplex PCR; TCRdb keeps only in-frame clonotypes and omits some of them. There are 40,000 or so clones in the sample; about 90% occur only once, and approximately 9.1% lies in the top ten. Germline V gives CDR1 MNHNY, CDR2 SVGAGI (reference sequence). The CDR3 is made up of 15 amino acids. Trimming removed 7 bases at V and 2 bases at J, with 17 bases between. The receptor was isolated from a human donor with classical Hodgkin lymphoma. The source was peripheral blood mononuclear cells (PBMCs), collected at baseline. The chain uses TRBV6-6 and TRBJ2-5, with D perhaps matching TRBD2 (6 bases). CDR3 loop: CASTPGRNDQETQYF. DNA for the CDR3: TGTGCCAGCACCCCGGGGAGGAACGATCAAGAGACCCAGTACTTC.